This is a list of T cell receptor beta chains from one sample in a study of blood T cell repertoires in COVID-19. Only in-frame clones appear in the TCRdb table, and some are missing; sequencing was by immunoSEQ multiplex PCR. There are roughly 110,000 clones in the sample; 88% occur only once, and 6.5% to 10% lies in the top ten. Sample: peripheral blood. The receptors derive from a woman in her 70s who had recovered from COVID-19. Each CDR3 is given with its conserved first and last residue. A D gene is named only where the DNA matches it firmly. Clone size is stated in some rows and not others, as once, few, many or a class when expanded.

TRBV14	TRBJ2-7	NA	TRBD2	CASRPSGAQGFEQYF	TGTGCCAGCAGGCCGAGCGGGGCTCAGGGATTCGAGCAGTACTTC
TRBV28	TRBJ2-7	NA	NA	CASSSTAGLRYEQYF	TGTGCCAGCAGTTCGACAGCCGGACTACGCTACGAGCAGTACTTC
TRBV5-5	TRBJ2-6	NA	NA	CASSKGISSGANVLTF	TGTGCCAGCAGTAAGGGGATCAGCTCTGGGGCCAACGTCCTGACTTTC
TRBV20-1	TRBJ2-3	NA	NA	CSATHGDTQYF	TGCAGTGCAACACACGGGGATACGCAGTATTTT
TRBV7-2	TRBJ1-1	NA	NA	CASSDRRGPGTEAFF	TGTGCCAGCAGCGACCGGAGGGGACCGGGCACTGAAGCTTTCTTT
TRBV28	TRBJ1-1	NA	TRBD1	CASSSGQGKERAFF	TGTGCCAGCAGTTCGGGACAGGGAAAGGAAAGAGCTTTCTTT
TRBV18	TRBJ2-5	few	TRBD1	CASSKPRTGGETQYF	TGTGCCAGCTCAAAGCCCCGGACAGGGGGAGAGACCCAGTACTTC
TRBV28	TRBJ2-1	NA	TRBD2	CASSYSGSPNEQFF	TGTGCCAGCAGCTATAGCGGGAGTCCGAATGAGCAGTTCTTC
TRBV5-1	TRBJ2-4	NA	TRBD1	CASSLEGTGRNIQYF	TGCGCCAGCAGCTTGGAGGGGACAGGGAGAAACATTCAGTACTTC
TRBV6-5	TRBJ1-2	NA	TRBD1	CASSSRGTGLNYGYTF	TGTGCCAGCAGTTCCCGGGGGACAGGTCTTAACTATGGCTACACCTTC
TRBV19	TRBJ2-2	NA	TRBD1	CASSTRTGGSTGELFF	TGTGCCAGTAGTACTCGGACAGGGGGCAGCACCGGGGAGCTGTTTTTT
TRBV7-8	TRBJ2-7	once	TRBD2	CASSFAGTSGYEQYF	TGTGCCAGCAGTTTTGCCGGGACTAGCGGTTACGAGCAGTACTTC
TRBV9	TRBJ2-5	NA	TRBD2	CASSVGASGLTQYF	TGTGCCAGCAGCGTAGGAGCTAGCGGGCTAACCCAGTACTTC